The rows below give T cell receptor beta chains drawn from one sample of a study of blood T cell repertoires in COVID-19. The data were produced by immunoSEQ multiplex PCR, yet TCRdb's version contains in-frame clones alone and is incomplete. The sample lists more than 250,000 clones, about 82% occurring once. Sequencing was done on a sample of peripheral blood. The receptors originated from a man aged 45-65 years with active or convalescent COVID-19. The CDR3 runs from the conserved cysteine through the conserved F or W. The D gene is left open where the match is weak. Clone size is given for some rows only: seen once, a few or many times, or a class if the clone is expanded.

>NA|TRBV29-1|TRBJ2-3|NA
CSVEIADTQYF
TGCAGCGTTGAAATCGCAGATACGCAGTATTTT
>TRBD2|TRBV6-2/TRBV6-3|TRBJ2-1|NA
CASSLLAAGEQFF
TGTGCCAGCAGCCTACTAGCGGCCGGTGAGCAGTTCTTC
>TRBD2|TRBV5-4|TRBJ2-3|NA
CASSLRLAESTDTQYF
TGTGCCAGCAGCTTGCGGCTAGCGGAGAGCACAGATACGCAGTATTTT
>NA|TRBV14|TRBJ1-1|NA
CASSPGGAVNTEAFF
TGTGCCAGCAGCCCGGGGGGGGCGGTGAACACTGAAGCTTTCTTT
>TRBD2|TRBV19|TRBJ2-3|NA
CASSRGLAGTSTQYF
TGTGCCAGTAGTAGAGGGCTAGCGGGAACGAGTACGCAGTATTTT
>NA|TRBV5-1|TRBJ2-5|NA
CASSPGISSIRGETQYF
TGCGCCAGCAGCCCCGGCATAAGCTCCATCCGAGGAGAGACCCAGTACTTC
>NA|TRBV5-5|TRBJ2-3|NA
CASSLGTSTDTQYF
TGTGCCAGCAGCTTGGGGACTAGCACAGATACGCAGTATTTT
>TRBD2|TRBV5-1|TRBJ2-7|NA
CASSLQGGSSHEQYF
TGCGCCAGCAGCTTGCAGGGCGGGAGCAGTCACGAGCAGTACTTC
>NA|TRBV5-1|TRBJ1-6|NA
CASRERGYNSPLHF
TGCGCCAGCAGAGAAAGGGGTTATAATTCACCCCTCCACTTT
>TRBD1|TRBV29-1|TRBJ2-7|NA
CSAKDRVSYEQYF
TGCAGCGCCAAAGACAGGGTATCCTACGAGCAGTACTTC
>NA|TRBV11-2|TRBJ2-1|NA
CASRRLGYNEQFF
TGTGCCAGCAGGCGGCTAGGTTACAATGAGCAGTTCTTC
>TRBD2|TRBV19|TRBJ2-1|once
CAIFTELAGTYNEQFF
TGTGCCATCTTCACCGAGTTAGCGGGGACTTACAATGAGCAGTTCTTC
>NA|TRBV6-6|TRBJ1-2|NA
CASALGLSYGYTF
TGTGCCAGCGCCCTGGGGCTTAGCTATGGCTACACCTTC
>NA|TRBV20-1|TRBJ2-2|NA
CSASYGGLGSGELFF
TGCAGTGCTAGTTACGGGGGGCTTGGGTCCGGGGAGCTGTTTTTT
>NA|TRBV30|TRBJ1-1|NA
CAWSVGGSEAEAFF
TGTGCCTGGAGTGTAGGGGGTTCAGAGGCTGAAGCTTTCTTT
>NA|TRBV9|TRBJ1-1|NA
CASSAGTNMNTEAFF
TGTGCCAGCAGCGCCGGGACAAATATGAACACTGAAGCTTTCTTT
>NA|TRBV2|TRBJ2-3|NA
CASSALTDTQYF
TGTGCCAGCAGTGCCCTCACAGATACGCAGTATTTT
>NA|TRBV28|TRBJ2-6|NA
CASSPPGTRFKSSGANVLTF
TGTGCCAGCAGTCCCCCCGGGACACGTTTTAAAAGCTCTGGGGCCAACGTCCTGACTTTC
>TRBD1|TRBV7-3|TRBJ1-6|NA
CASSLQGDSPLHF
TGTGCCAGCAGCTTACAGGGGGATTCACCCCTCCACTTT
>NA|TRBV19|TRBJ2-7|NA
CASSVAGEQYF
TGTGCCAGTAGTGTAGCCGGGGAGCAGTACTTC
>TRBD1|TRBV30|TRBJ2-7|NA
CAWSRGDRGDEQYF
TGTGCCTGGAGTCGAGGGGACAGGGGGGACGAGCAGTACTTC
>NA|TRBV12-3/TRBV12-4|TRBJ2-1|NA
CASSSDASSRFF
TGTGCCAGCAGTTCGGACGCTAGCTCTCGGTTCTTC
>NA|TRBV4-2|TRBJ2-1|NA
CASSQGRGGGRSYEQFF
TGTGCCAGCAGCCAAGGCAGGGGGGGCGGGAGGTCGTATGAGCAGTTCTTC
>NA|TRBV18|TRBJ2-3|NA
CASSPPSGSTDTQYF
TGTGCCAGCTCACCACCGTCCGGGAGCACAGATACGCAGTATTTT
>NA|TRBV28|TRBJ2-3|NA
CASSSGTTVLDTQYF
TGTGCCAGCAGTTCGGGAACCACGGTACTAGATACGCAGTATTTT
>NA|TRBV3-1/TRBV3-2|TRBJ1-1|NA
CASSQDRVTEAFF
TGTGCCAGCAGCCAAGACCGCGTCACTGAAGCTTTCTTT
>TRBD2|TRBV9|TRBJ2-5|few
CASSGHSGGEETQYF
TGTGCCAGCAGCGGTCATAGCGGGGGAGAAGAGACCCAGTACTTC
>NA|TRBV4-1|TRBJ2-5|NA
CASSQGAGDRETQYF
TGCGCCAGCAGCCAAGGGGCCGGGGATAGGGAGACCCAGTACTTC
>TRBD1|TRBV7-9|TRBJ2-5|once
CASSSPGQAVETQYF
TGTGCCAGCAGCTCGCCGGGACAGGCGGTCGAGACCCAGTACTTC
>TRBD1|TRBV5-5|TRBJ2-7|NA
CASRSGQGIYEQYF
TGTGCCAGCAGATCGGGACAGGGGATCTACGAGCAGTACTTC
>NA|TRBV30|TRBJ2-2|NA
CAWSVRAGVRTGELFF
TGTGCCTGGAGTGTTAGGGCAGGGGTAAGGACCGGGGAGCTGTTTTTT
>NA|TRBV5-1|TRBJ2-7|few
CASSLVDFQSSYEQYF
TGCGCCAGCAGCTTGGTTGACTTCCAGAGCTCCTACGAGCAGTACTTC
>TRBD2|TRBV28|TRBJ2-3|once
CASSFIGSGLPQYF
TGTGCCAGCAGTTTTATAGGTAGCGGGCTGCCGCAGTATTTT
>NA|TRBV13|TRBJ2-1|few
CASSLKSTSHEQFF
TGTGCCAGCAGCTTGAAGAGCACCTCCCATGAGCAGTTCTTC
>NA|TRBV30|TRBJ2-1|NA
CAWNAGDSPYNEQFF
TGTGCCTGGAACGCCGGCGACTCCCCCTACAATGAGCAGTTCTTC
>NA|TRBV30|TRBJ2-3|NA
CAWSVRGRETQYF
TGTGCCTGGAGTGTACGGGGACGGGAGACGCAGTATTTT
>NA|TRBV5-1|TRBJ2-5|NA
CASSLASQETQYF
TGCGCCAGCAGCTTGGCCAGTCAAGAGACCCAGTACTTC
>TRBD2|TRBV9|TRBJ2-1|NA
CASSVGGGGLATEQFF
TGTGCCAGCAGCGTAGGAGGAGGGGGACTAGCGACGGAGCAGTTCTTC